The 24 T cell receptor beta chains reported below all come from one sample, sequenced in a study of CD8 T cells in ankylosing spondylitis. One entry per CDR3 protein, called by TCRdb with MiXCR from the 5' RACE reads. The repertoire holds about 66,000 distinct CDR3 sequences, roughly 6.1% seen once, with under 6% in the top ten. The sequencing input was synovial fluid, either unsorted or a sorted T cell fraction (not recorded which). The receptors were gathered from a male donor with ankylosing spondylitis.

This clonotype was detected a few times. The chain links TRBV28 to TRBJ2-3; tentative D call: TRBD2 (6 bases). The germline CDR1 and CDR2 sequences are MDHEN and SYDVKM. There are 13 residues in the CDR3. V shed 5 bases and J shed 10 bases, with 16 bases lying between them. CDR3 sequence: CASSAPGRAAQYF. The CDR3 bases are TGTGCCAGCAGTGCCCCCGGGAGAGCGGCGCAGTATTTT.

This clonotype was recorded at least ten times. The chain uses TRBV19 and TRBJ2-7; 7 bases line up with TRBD2. V shed 9 bases, J shed 0 bases, and the junction held 11 bases outside the gene matches. Germline V gives CDR1 LNHDA, CDR2 SQIVND (reference sequence). The CDR3 totals 15 residues. CDR3 bases: TGTGCCAGCAGCATTTTAGCGGGCGGCTCCTACGAGCAGTACTTC. This sequence encodes CASSILAGGSYEQYF. The full variable domain, in which reference TRBV19 and TRBJ2-7 provide the parts outside the CDR3, is DGGITQSPKYLFRKEGQNVTLSCEQNLNHDAMYWYRQDPGQGLRLIYYSQIVNDFQKGDIAEGYSVSREKKESFPLTVTSAQKNPTAFYLCASSILAGGSYEQYFGPGTRLTVT.

The sample holds a few counts of this clonotype. The gene calls are TRBV7-7 and TRBJ2-5; TRBD2 aligns across 11 bases. Germline V CDR1 and CDR2: SSHAT, FNYEAQ (reference sequence). Trimming removed 5 bases from V and 5 bases from J; junction bases left unmatched: 7. The CDR3 length is 15 residues. CDR3 protein: CASSNLAGGAETQYF. The CDR3 bases are TGTGCCAGCAGCAACCTAGCGGGAGGTGCCGAGACCCAGTACTTC.

This clonotype was picked up many times. The J gene is TRBJ2-1, the V gene TRBV29-1, with a possible D match to TRBD2 (6 bases). Deletions cut 3 bases from V and 5 bases from J, with 11 bases between. Looked up from germline, CDR1 is SQVTM and CDR2 is ANQGSEA. The length of the CDR3 is 13 residues. CDR3 sequence reads: CSVEGLADNEQFF. CDR3 nucleotides: TGCAGCGTTGAGGGGTTAGCGGACAATGAGCAGTTCTTC.

J is TRBJ2-4 and V is TRBV7-9; D perhaps matches TRBD1 (5 bases). V dropped 4 bases and J dropped 0 bases, with 13 bases sitting between them. The CDR3 loop spans 16 amino acids. Germline values: CDR1 SEHNR, CDR2 FQNEAQ (reference sequence). CDR3 in DNA: TGTGCCAGCAGCTCTACGGACATCTCAGCCAAAAACATTCAGTACTTC. It is translated as CASSSTDISAKNIQYF.

This clonotype came up many times. J is TRBJ1-5 and V is TRBV10-3; a weak D match, TRBD1 (6 bases). The germline gives CDR1 ENHRY, CDR2 SYGVKD. V lost 9 bases and J 7 bases, leaving 13 bases between the germline ends. CDR3 size: 12 residues. CDR3 DNA sequence: TGTGCCATAAGAGAGGGGGAACAGCCCCAGCATTTT. This translates into CAIREGEQPQHF.

The CDR3 DNA follows: TGCAGTGCTAGAGTGGCAGGGGGTAGCAATCAGCCCCAGCATTTT. This encodes CSARVAGGSNQPQHF. The V and J genes are TRBV20-1 and TRBJ1-5; TRBD1 aligns across 7 bases. The CDR3 sequence is 15 residues long. With V trimmed by 1 base and J by 0 bases, 3 bases remained unmatched. CDR1 and CDR2 (germline): DFQATT, SNEGSKA (reference sequence).

The chain is built from TRBV3-1 and TRBJ1-4; D ambiguous. The CDR3 has 12 amino acids. The V and J ends lost 0 bases and 8 bases respectively, with 4 bases between them. CDR1 is LGHDT and CDR2 is YNNKEL in the germline V gene (reference sequence). Here the CDR3 DNA reads TGTGCCAGCAGCCAAGAAACAGAAAAACTGTTTTTT. It specifies CASSQETEKLFF.

The chain links TRBV5-1 to TRBJ2-1; 9 bases map to TRBD2. Per germline, CDR1 SGHRS and CDR2 YFSETQ. This CDR3 is 16 amino acids long. V was clipped by 4 bases and J by 8 bases; unmatched bases: 13. CDR3 sequence (DNA): TGCGCCAGCAGCCTAGGAATAGCGGGAGAAGTGGATGAGCAGTTCTTC. Its translation is CASSLGIAGEVDEQFF.

The chain is built from TRBV9 and TRBJ1-1; D might be TRBD1 (5 bases). This CDR3 comprises 16 residues. V lost 3 bases and J 6 bases, leaving 21 bases between the germline ends. The germline V gene has CDR1 SGDLS and CDR2 YYNGEE. The CDR3 bases are TGTGCCAGCAGCGAGAGGGGAGGTGGGATTTCGGCTGAAGCTTTCTTT. Translating gives CASSERGGGISAEAFF.

This chain links TRBV28 with TRBJ2-7; possibly TRBD2 for D (5 bases). V shed 3 bases and J shed 5 bases, with 17 bases lying between them. Germline CDR1 MDHEN, CDR2 SYDVKM. The CDR3 sequence is 15 residues long. The CDR3 DNA reads as TGTGCCAGCAGTTTCCTCCGACTAAATCTCAACGAGCAGTACTTC. It yields the protein CASSFLRLNLNEQYF.

The table lists this clonotype with many counts. This chain joins TRBV4-2 and TRBJ2-1; 8 bases are a match to TRBD2. The CDR3 is 15 amino acids. Germline V gene lookup returns CDR1 LGHNA and CDR2 YNFKEQ. V lost 2 bases, J lost 7 bases, and 7 bases stayed unmatched. The CDR3 DNA reads TGTGCCAGCAGCCAACCCCAAGGGACTAGGAATGAGCAGTTCTTC. It yields the protein CASSQPQGTRNEQFF.

This clonotype has at least ten counts. V gene TRBV29-1 combines with J gene TRBJ2-5; unclear D gene. Germline CDR1 and CDR2: SQVTM and ANQGSEA. Trimming removed 0 bases at V and 3 bases at J, with 26 bases between. The CDR3 runs to 19 residues. The CDR3 DNA follows: TGCAGCGTTGAAGATCTATCGGTCGGTGGGCGTGGGGATAAAGAGACCCAGTACTTC. Translated: CSVEDLSVGGRGDKETQYF. The full variable domain, with the rest looked up from reference TRBV29-1 and TRBJ2-5, is SAVISQKPSRDICQRGTSLTIQCQVDSQVTMMFWYRQQPGQSLTLIATANQGSEATYESGFVIDKFPISRPNLTFSTLTVSNMSPEDSSIYLCSVEDLSVGGRGDKETQYFGPGTRLLVL.

V is TRBV18 and J is TRBJ2-1, with D possibly matching TRBD1 (6 bases). This CDR3 is 13 amino acids long. From germline, CDR1 is KGHSH and CDR2 LQKENI. The V end lost 5 bases, the J end lost 6 bases, and 11 bases lay between the germline ends. In DNA, the CDR3 is TGTGCCAGCTCAACAGGGTATGGCAATGAGCAGTTCTTC. This translates into CASSTGYGNEQFF.

The chain uses TRBV20-1 and TRBJ2-7; possibly TRBD1 for D (6 bases). The CDR3 loop spans 12 amino acids. Germline V CDR1 and CDR2: DFQATT, SNEGSKA (reference sequence). V dropped 6 bases and J dropped 5 bases, with 14 bases sitting between them. The CDR3 loop reads CSAARGLDEQYF. The CDR3 DNA reads as TGCAGTGCGGCCAGGGGTCTCGACGAGCAGTACTTC.

The chain joins TRBV7-2 to TRBJ1-4, with D maybe TRBD1 (6 bases). CDR1 is SGHTA and CDR2 is FQGNSA in the germline V gene. The CDR3 has 14 residues. The V end was cut by 5 bases, the J end by 8 bases, with 15 bases between. CDR3 bases: TGTGCCAGCAGCGCTACAAGGGGGGGGGAAAAACTGTTTTTT. It translates to CASSATRGGEKLFF.

The genes are TRBV10-3 and TRBJ2-5; 9 positions match TRBD1. Germline trimming cut 3 bases from V and 3 bases from J; bases unmatched to any gene: 20. This CDR3 is built from 20 residues. The germline V gene has CDR1 ENHRY and CDR2 SYGVKD. The CDR3 loop reads CAISESLGDGTGFRKETQYF. The CDR3 nucleotides read TGTGCCATCAGTGAAAGTCTAGGGGACGGGACAGGGTTCAGAAAAGAGACCCAGTACTTC.

This clonotype showed up many times. This chain connects TRBV20-1 to TRBJ2-3; 13 bases agree with TRBD2. V lost 6 bases to trimming and J lost 4 bases; unmatched junction nucleotides: 7. In germline, CDR1 is DFQATT, CDR2 SNEGSKA (reference sequence). The CDR3 length is 15 residues. DNA for the CDR3: TGCAGTGCCCCACGAGGACTAGCGGGAGCAGATACGCAGTATTTT. The encoded protein is CSAPRGLAGADTQYF.

This clonotype was counted many times. The CDR3 spells CASSPGSPGNTIYF. Here the CDR3 DNA reads TGTGCCAGCAGTCCAGGGAGTCCTGGAAACACCATATATTTT. This rearrangement joins TRBV6-1 to TRBJ1-3; D is perhaps TRBD1 (5 bases). In germline, CDR1 is MNHNS, CDR2 SASEGT. This CDR3 comprises 14 residues. Trimming stripped 5 bases from V and 2 bases from J, with 10 bases between.

The sample holds many counts of this clonotype. The chain has TRBV24-1 and TRBJ2-7; 13 bases line up with TRBD2. CDR1 and CDR2 (germline): KGHDR, SFDVKD. The CDR3 covers 21 residues. Trimming at V came to 12 bases and at J to 1 base, leaving 26 bases not matched to a gene. CDR3 in DNA: TGTGCCGACACCTACTGCCGGGACAGGGGCCTACTAGCGGGAGGGTCCTACGAGCAGTACTTC. Translated, it gives CADTYCRDRGLLAGGSYEQYF.

A few counts support this clonotype. CDR3 sequence: CASSDRGPYNSPLHF. The CDR3 region has the DNA TGTGCCAGCAGCGACAGGGGGCCCTATAATTCACCCCTCCACTTT. The genes are TRBV27 and TRBJ1-6; TRBD1 agrees at 10 bases. The CDR3 is made up of 15 amino acids. Germline values: CDR1 MNHEY, CDR2 SMNVEV (reference sequence). V lost 6 bases and J lost 2; bases outside the gene matches: 1.

The chain combines TRBV7-3 with TRBJ2-1; D is undetermined. CDR1 and CDR2 from the germline V gene are SGHTA and FQGTGA. Trimming stripped 2 bases from V and 8 bases from J, with 10 bases between. This CDR3 has 13 amino acids. The CDR3 reads CASSLETYYEQFF. The CDR3 DNA is TGTGCCAGCAGCTTAGAAACTTACTATGAGCAGTTCTTC.

This chain joins TRBV12-3 or TRBV12-4 and TRBJ1-1; no definite D call. The CDR3 loop spans 13 amino acids. The V end lost 5 bases, the J end lost 1 base, and 8 bases lay between the germline ends. This chain's CDR3 is CASSLHQNTEAFF. DNA for the CDR3: TGTGCCAGCAGTCTCCACCAGAACACTGAAGCTTTCTTT.

V is TRBV5-1 and J is TRBJ2-3; 9 bases fit TRBD2. Germline V gene data show CDR1 as SGHRS and CDR2 as YFSETQ. CDR3 length: 16 residues. Trimming removed 2 bases from V and 1 base from J; junction bases left unmatched: 5. The CDR3 region has the DNA TGCGCCAGCAGCTTCCTGACTAGCGGAGGCACAGATACGCAGTATTTT. Protein sequence: CASSFLTSGGTDTQYF.